These 27 T cell receptor beta chains were sequenced from one sample in a study of shared clonotypes between healthy human individuals. CD45RO-negative cells were positively selected for CCR7, leaving out terminally differentiated effector memory CD45RA+ cells. Clones were read by immunoSEQ multiplex PCR, and TCRdb kept only the in-frame ones, dropping some. This table has some 2 million clones, approximately 94% appearing once. Source material: naive CD8+ T cells sorted from blood. Receptor source: a man between 18 and 29 years old in good health.

The rearrangement links TRBV5-5 to TRBJ2-7; 8 bases agree with TRBD1. CDR1 and CDR2 (germline): SGHKS, YYEKEE (reference sequence). The CDR3 contains 15 residues. V shed 4 bases, J shed 2 bases, and the junction held 8 bases outside the gene matches. DNA for the CDR3: TGTGCCAGCAGCATAGCAGGGGGCCCTACCTACGAGCAGTACTTC. It translates to CASSIAGGPTYEQYF.

The chain recombines TRBV4-3 with TRBJ2-7, with D perhaps matching TRBD2 (7 bases). V was cut by 3 bases and J by 3 bases, with 18 bases left in between. The CDR3 is made up of 16 amino acids. The germline V gene encodes CDR1 LGHNA and CDR2 YSLEER. CDR3 nucleotide sequence: TGCGCCAGCAGCCAGTCTGAGGGGGAGGGCGTCTACGAGCAGTACTTC. Protein: CASSQSEGEGVYEQYF.

The chain is built from TRBV7-9 and TRBJ2-1; 8 positions match TRBD2. The length of the CDR3 is 17 residues. Germline-derived CDR1 and CDR2 are SEHNR and FQNEAQ (reference sequence). J gave up 3 bases and V 3 bases, and 10 bases lay outside the gene matches. CDR3 loop: CASSFTTSGFDYNEQFF. The CDR3 bases are TGTGCCAGCAGCTTCACCACTAGCGGTTTTGACTACAATGAGCAGTTCTTC. The whole variable domain, remainder taken from reference TRBV7-9 and TRBJ2-1, is DTGVSQNPRHKITKRGQNVTFRCDPISEHNRLYWYRQTLGQGPEFLTYFQNEAQLEKSRLLSDRFSAERPKGSFSTLEIQRTEQGDSAMYLCASSFTTSGFDYNEQFFGPGTRLTVL.

The genes are TRBV30 and TRBJ1-5, with D unclear. V was trimmed by 1 base and J by 2 bases, leaving 9 bases between them. The germline V gene encodes CDR1 GTSNPN and CDR2 SVGIG (reference sequence). The CDR3 totals 14 residues. CDR3 amino acids: CAWSAGMGNQPQHF. The CDR3 DNA reads as TGTGCCTGGAGTGCGGGGATGGGCAATCAGCCCCAGCATTTT.

The V gene is TRBV28, the J gene TRBJ1-5; TRBD1 matches at 7 bases. Germline lookup yields CDR1 MDHEN and CDR2 SYDVKM. This CDR3 comprises 15 residues. V was pared by 6 bases and J by 3 bases, with 8 bases of the junction left unmatched. CDR3 sequence reads: CASSQKQGYNQPQHF. The CDR3 DNA reads TGTGCCAGCAGCCAGAAACAGGGGTACAATCAGCCCCAGCATTTT. Filled out from reference TRBV28 and TRBJ1-5, the complete variable domain reads DVKVTQSSRYLVKRTGEKVFLECVQDMDHENMFWYRQDPGLGLRLIYFSYDVKMKEKGDIPEGYSVSREKKERFSLILESASTNQTSMYLCASSQKQGYNQPQHFGDGTRLSIL.

The chain recombines TRBV5-5 with TRBJ2-7, with TRBD2 matching 8 bases. In germline, CDR1 is SGHKS, CDR2 YYEKEE (reference sequence). After removal of 5 bases from V and 1 base from J, the junction contained 2 bases not matched to a gene. This CDR3 contains 13 residues. The CDR3 spells CASRSSGSYEQYF. In DNA form, the CDR3 reads TGTGCCAGCAGGTCTAGCGGGTCCTACGAGCAGTACTTC.

J is TRBJ1-1 and V is TRBV10-2, with D unclear. The CDR3 is 12 residues long. CDR1 is WSHSY and CDR2 is SAAADI in the germline V gene. Between the trimmed V and J ends, which lost 0 bases and 8 bases, there was a span of 7 bases. The CDR3 sequence: CASSESTIEAFF. CDR3 DNA: TGCGCCAGCAGTGAGTCGACAATCGAAGCTTTCTTT.

This clone has just one count. Other DNA sequences in the same sample also yield this CDR3. The rearrangement joins TRBV30 to TRBJ2-7; no reliable D call. This CDR3 region has 13 residues. The V and J ends lost 0 bases and 1 base respectively, with 7 bases between them. Germline CDR1 reads GTSNPN; CDR2 reads SVGIG (reference sequence). Written as DNA, the CDR3 is TGTGCCTGGAGTGTAGCTGGTTCCTACGAGCAGTACTTC. Translation gives CAWSVAGSYEQYF.

This clone was seen a single time. The rearrangement joins TRBV9 to TRBJ1-1; 10 nucleotides agree with TRBD1. Trimming removed 3 bases from V and 3 bases from J; junction bases left unmatched: 11. The CDR3 has 17 residues. Germline V gene sequence: CDR1 SGDLS, CDR2 YYNGEE. CDR3 coding DNA: TGTGCCAGCAGCGACAACCGGGACAGGGGCGGGTACACTGAAGCTTTCTTT. Protein product: CASSDNRDRGGYTEAFF. Full variable domain (remainder filled in from reference TRBV9 and TRBJ1-1): DSGVTQTPKHLITATGQRVTLRCSPRSGDLSVYWYQQSLDQGLQFLIQYYNGEERAKGNILERFSAQQFPDLHSELNLSSLELGDSALYFCASSDNRDRGGYTEAFFGQGTRLTVV.

The V and J genes are TRBV6-6 and TRBJ2-5, with D tentatively TRBD1 or TRBD2 (5 bases each). Germline-derived CDR1 and CDR2 are MNHNY and SVGAGI (reference sequence). CDR3 length equals 13 residues. V gave up 6 bases and J gave up 1 base, with 9 bases separating them. Here the CDR3 DNA reads TGTGCCAGCAGGACCGGGACCCAAGAGACCCAGTACTTC. It encodes CASRTGTQETQYF.

The rearrangement uses TRBV7-9 and TRBJ2-7; D perhaps matches TRBD1 (5 bases). The CDR3 extends over 16 amino acids. V was pared by 1 base and J by 6 bases, with 19 bases between. The germline V gene encodes CDR1 SEHNR and CDR2 FQNEAQ (reference sequence). The CDR3 coding sequence is TGTGCCAGCAGCTTAGGAGAAGGCAGGGCGGCTCTCGAGCAGTACTTC. This encodes CASSLGEGRAALEQYF.

The chain has TRBV2 and TRBJ1-1, with D possibly matching TRBD1 (5 bases). Trimming stripped 3 bases from V and 5 bases from J, with 13 bases between. CDR3 length equals 14 residues. Germline CDR1 and CDR2: SNHLY and FYNNEI. CDR3 nucleotides: TGTGCCAGCAGTGACTGGGGGGTGGGAACTGAAGCTTTCTTT. Residues: CASSDWGVGTEAFF.

The chain employs TRBV9 and TRBJ1-1; a weak D match, TRBD1 (6 bases). The V and J ends lost 4 bases and 3 bases respectively, with 13 bases between them. CDR1 and CDR2 from the germline V gene are SGDLS and YYNGEE. This CDR3 has 14 residues. The CDR3 loop is CASSIGGSDTEAFF. The CDR3 nucleotides read TGTGCCAGCAGCATAGGGGGATCTGACACTGAAGCTTTCTTT.

As regards this clone: The sample holds other DNA sequences that translate to the same CDR3. The chain carries TRBV4-3 and TRBJ1-1; maybe TRBD1 (5 bases). V was shortened by 1 base and J by 2 bases, with 11 bases between the two germline ends. Germline V gene lookup returns CDR1 LGHNA and CDR2 YSLEER. The CDR3 sequence is 15 residues long. The CDR3 here is CASSQAGGVNTEAFF. CDR3 nucleotides: TGCGCCAGCAGCCAAGCGGGAGGGGTCAACACTGAAGCTTTCTTT.

The genes are TRBV27 and TRBJ2-1; no firm D call. Germline loops: CDR1 MNHEY, CDR2 SMNVEV (reference sequence). Deletions cut 2 bases from V and 2 bases from J, with 13 bases between. The CDR3 has 16 amino acids. CDR3 in amino acids: CASSLSGYSPYNEQFF. In DNA form, the CDR3 reads TGTGCCAGCAGTTTAAGTGGTTATAGCCCCTACAATGAGCAGTTCTTC.

This rearrangement joins TRBV27 to TRBJ1-2; the D is unclear. The V and J ends lost 6 bases and 4 bases respectively, with 6 bases between them. This CDR3 region has 11 residues. In germline, CDR1 is MNHEY, CDR2 SMNVEV (reference sequence). CDR3 DNA sequence: TGTGCCAGCAGGGGATCCTATGGCTACACCTTC. It specifies CASRGSYGYTF.

The chain employs TRBV11-3 and TRBJ2-7; possible D gene TRBD2, 6 bases. The CDR3 has 15 residues. The germline CDR1 and CDR2 sequences are SGHNT and YENEEA. V lost 5 bases and J lost 3, with 17 bases in between. CDR3 in DNA: TGTGCCAGCAGCCAAACCTCGGAGGGAGACTACGAGCAGTACTTC. Protein product: CASSQTSEGDYEQYF. Combining the CDR3 with reference TRBV11-3 and TRBJ2-7 gives the whole variable domain EAGVVQSPRYKIIEKKQPVAFWCNPISGHNTLYWYLQNLGQGPELLIRYENEEAVDDSQLPKDRFSAERLKGVDSTLKIQPAELGDSAVYLCASSQTSEGDYEQYFGPGTRLTVT.

The chain couples TRBV6-1 to TRBJ2-1; D is unclear. V lost 3 bases and J 8 bases, leaving 20 bases between the germline ends. The V gene's germline CDR1 is MNHNS and CDR2 SASEGT. The CDR3 sequence is 16 residues long. CDR3 region: CASSDLMHLGWDEQFF. CDR3 nucleotide sequence: TGTGCCAGCAGTGACCTCATGCATTTGGGGTGGGATGAGCAGTTCTTC.

This chain uses TRBV6-1 with TRBJ2-7, with TRBD1 matching 10 bases. In germline, CDR1 is MNHNS, CDR2 SASEGT. The J segment lost 1 base and the V segment lost 4 bases, leaving 7 bases of the junction unmatched. The CDR3 has 16 residues. CDR3 in amino acids: CASSGWGDRGSYEQYF. CDR3 nucleotide sequence: TGTGCCAGCAGTGGTTGGGGGGACAGGGGATCCTACGAGCAGTACTTC.

The chain couples TRBV2 to TRBJ1-4; D call uncertain. Near its end, the DNA agrees better with TRBJ2-2, so the J call may be wrong. CDR1 is SNHLY and CDR2 is FYNNEI in the germline V gene. CDR3 length equals 10 residues. The CDR3 spells CASRGLELFF. The DNA for the CDR3 is TGTGCCAGCAGGGGATTGGAGCTGTTTTTT.

The rearrangement uses TRBV7-9 and TRBJ1-4; tentatively, D is TRBD1 (5 bases). With 2 bases removed from V and 4 bases from J, the gap between germline ends came to 14 bases. CDR1 is SEHNR and CDR2 is FQNEAQ in the germline V gene (reference sequence). The CDR3 has 16 residues. The CDR3: CASSLFPDTHNEKLFF. CDR3 DNA sequence: TGTGCCAGCAGCTTATTTCCGGACACACATAATGAAAAACTGTTTTTT.

This clone was counted once. This chain connects TRBV10-2 to TRBJ2-7, with 11 positions matching TRBD2. The germline V gene has CDR1 WSHSY and CDR2 SAAADI. CDR3 length equals 15 residues. V lost 8 bases to trimming and J lost 2 bases; unmatched junction nucleotides: 8. In nucleotides, the CDR3 is TGCGCCAGCCTGGTGGGGACTAGCGGAACCTACGAGCAGTACTTC. Residues: CASLVGTSGTYEQYF.

This chain connects TRBV10-2 to TRBJ2-5; TRBD2 agrees at 9 bases. CDR1 is WSHSY, CDR2 SAAADI, per germline. The junction had 7 bases not matched to a gene; V was cut back by 3 bases and J by 5 bases. The CDR3 consists of 15 residues. The CDR3 sequence: CASSDGTSNIETQYF. The CDR3 coding sequence is TGCGCCAGCAGTGATGGGACTAGCAATATTGAGACCCAGTACTTC.

The CDR3 sequence is CASSSGTAGEKLFF. Written as DNA, the CDR3 is TGTGCCAGCAGCTCCGGGACTGCGGGTGAAAAACTGTTTTTT. V usage is TRBV7-2 and J usage is TRBJ1-4, with a tentative D call TRBD1 (5 bases). Deletions cut 4 bases from V and 7 bases from J, with 13 bases between. Germline CDR1 is SGHTA and CDR2 is FQGNSA. The CDR3 contains 14 residues.

V is TRBV13 and J is TRBJ2-7; 12 nucleotides align to TRBD2. V shed 4 bases and J 1 base; nucleotides not matched to a gene: 5. The CDR3 is 16 amino acids. Germline lookup yields CDR1 PRHDT and CDR2 FYEKMQ (reference sequence). The CDR3 coding sequence is TGTGCCAGCAGCTCTAGGACTAGCGGGGATTCCTACGAGCAGTACTTC. The encoded protein is CASSSRTSGDSYEQYF. Combining the CDR3 with reference TRBV13 and TRBJ2-7 gives the whole variable domain AAGVIQSPRHLIKEKRETATLKCYPIPRHDTVYWYQQGPGQDPQFLISFYEKMQSDKGSIPDRFSAQQFSDYHSELNMSSLELGDSALYFCASSSRTSGDSYEQYFGPGTRLTVT.

The V and J genes are TRBV10-3 and TRBJ1-5; 7 bases are a match to TRBD1. CDR3 length: 16 residues. Germline CDR1 and CDR2: ENHRY and SYGVKD. V was pared by 1 base and J by 4 bases, with 7 bases of the junction left unmatched. The CDR3 DNA sequence: TGTGCCATCAGTGAGTTACCGGACAGGCTGAATCAGCCCCAGCATTTT. Translated, it gives CAISELPDRLNQPQHF.

The gene calls are TRBV7-2 and TRBJ2-7, with TRBD2 matching over 8 bases. CDR3 length: 16 residues. The trim removed 6 bases at V and 0 bases at J, leaving 10 bases unmatched. CDR1 is SGHTA, CDR2 FQGNSA, per germline. This CDR3 is CASSSETSESSYEQYF. DNA for the CDR3: TGTGCCAGCAGTTCCGAGACTAGCGAGAGCTCCTACGAGCAGTACTTC.